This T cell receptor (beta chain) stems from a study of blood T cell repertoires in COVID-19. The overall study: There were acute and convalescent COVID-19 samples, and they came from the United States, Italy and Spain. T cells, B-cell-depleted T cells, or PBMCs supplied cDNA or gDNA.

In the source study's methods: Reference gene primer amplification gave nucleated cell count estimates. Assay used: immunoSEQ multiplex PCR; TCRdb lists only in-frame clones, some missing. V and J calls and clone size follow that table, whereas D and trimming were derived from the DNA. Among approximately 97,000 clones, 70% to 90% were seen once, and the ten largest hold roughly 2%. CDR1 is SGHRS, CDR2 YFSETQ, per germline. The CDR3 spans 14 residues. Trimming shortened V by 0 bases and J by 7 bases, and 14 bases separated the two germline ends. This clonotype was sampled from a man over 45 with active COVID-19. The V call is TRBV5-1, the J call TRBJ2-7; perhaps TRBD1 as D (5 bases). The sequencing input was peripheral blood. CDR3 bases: TGCGCCAGCAGCTTGGCCCAGGGAACCCGGGAGCAGTACTTC. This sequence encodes CASSLAQGTREQYF.